The sequence of this T cell receptor (beta chain) was determined in a study of CD4+ T cells in melanoma. Study-level findings and limits: Reportedly, melanoma neoantigen-specific CD4+ T cells showed varied differentiation states. A reported correlation linked neoantigen-specific CD4+ T cells to CD8+, macrophage and B cell function.

This clone was picked up one time. Its matching antigen is unknown. Sequencing used immunoSEQ multiplex PCR; TCRdb keeps in-frame clones, though not all of them. The sample comprises about 110,000 clones, approximately 90% of which are singletons, and roughly 3.5% rests with the top ten. Germline CDR1 is LNHDA and CDR2 is SQIVND (reference sequence). CDR3 length: 15 amino acids. Unmatched junction bases numbered 11, after V lost 10 bases and J lost 4 bases. The receptor comes from a human donor with melanoma. The specimen was peripheral blood. The gene calls are TRBV19 and TRBJ2-3, with 10 bases lining up with TRBD2. CDR3: CATSTSGLFSDTQYF. As DNA, the CDR3 is TGTGCCACCTCGACTAGCGGGCTTTTCTCAGATACGCAGTATTTT.